This TCR beta chain was documented in a study of blood T cell repertoires in COVID-19. About the study: Collection of acute and convalescent COVID-19 samples took place in the United States, Italy and Spain. T cells, B-cell-depleted T cells, or PBMCs supplied cDNA or gDNA.

There are 11 residues in the CDR3. Trimming removed 2 bases at V and 10 bases at J, with 8 bases between. Per the original methods: Nucleated cell counts were estimated from reference gene primer amplification. Generated by immunoSEQ multiplex PCR, the TCRdb table keeps only in-frame clones and is missing some. That table supplies the V and J calls and clone size; D and trimming were determined from the DNA. The sample carries about 120,000 clones, roughly 85% recorded once. Sequencing was carried out using peripheral blood. The chain couples TRBV12-3 or TRBV12-4 to TRBJ1-2; a possible D gene is TRBD1 (6 bases). This TCR was recovered from a man aged 40-49 years with acute or convalescent COVID-19. CDR3 nucleotide sequence: TGTGCCAGCAGTTTAAGGGGGAACTACACCTTC. It is translated as CASSLRGNYTF.